This T cell receptor beta chain comes out of a study of cytomegalovirus exposure and HLA in healthy donors. Study as a whole: Unique TCRs numbering around 85 million, obtained from HLA-typed donors, made up an early data release.

Healthy bone marrow donors made up the donors. The germline V gene encodes CDR1 MGHRA and CDR2 YSYEKL. The V end lost 0 bases, the J end lost 7 bases, and 9 bases lay between the germline ends. The CDR3 spans 13 residues. The PCR used 60 Vbeta and 13 Jbeta primers. Clones were sequenced by immunoSEQ multiplex PCR, and TCRdb holds only the in-frame ones, with some missing. The sample shows 90,000 to 150,000 clones, 60% to 85% of them seen only once. The clonotype comes from a woman aged 40 to 50 in good health and CMV-seropositive. Sequencing used PBMCs. The chain couples TRBV4-1 to TRBJ2-5, with D tentatively TRBD2 (5 bases). CDR3 nucleotides: TGCGCCAGCAGCCAAGAGGAGAGCGGGACCCAGTACTTC. It is translated as CASSQEESGTQYF.